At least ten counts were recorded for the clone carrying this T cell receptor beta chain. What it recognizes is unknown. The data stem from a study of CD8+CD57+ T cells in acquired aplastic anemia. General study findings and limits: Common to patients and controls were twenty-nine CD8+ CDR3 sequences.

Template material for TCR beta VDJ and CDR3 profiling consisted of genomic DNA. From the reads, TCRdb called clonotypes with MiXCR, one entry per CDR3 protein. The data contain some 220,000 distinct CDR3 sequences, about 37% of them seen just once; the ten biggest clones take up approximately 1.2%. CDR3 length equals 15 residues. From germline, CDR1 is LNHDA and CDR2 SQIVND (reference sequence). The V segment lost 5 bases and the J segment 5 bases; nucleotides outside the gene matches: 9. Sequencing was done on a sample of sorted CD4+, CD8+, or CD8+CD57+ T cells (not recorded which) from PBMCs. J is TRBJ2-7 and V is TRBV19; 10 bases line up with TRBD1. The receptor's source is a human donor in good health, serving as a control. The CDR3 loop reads CASSAGQGVANEQYF. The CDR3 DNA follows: TGTGCCAGTAGTGCCGGACAGGGGGTTGCGAACGAGCAGTACTTC.